This TCR beta chain was observed in a study of T cell responses to AZD1222 COVID-19 vaccine. Method: immunoSEQ multiplex PCR; TCRdb's copy keeps in-frame clones and lacks some. The profile shows over 120,000 clones, 93% of them singletons. The sequenced sample was peripheral blood, obtained after recovery from COVID-19. The receptor was derived from an adult who had recovered from COVID-19.

This CDR3 is CASNRLAGNSYEQYF. Written as DNA, the CDR3 is TGTGCCAGCAATCGACTAGCGGGAAATAGCTACGAGCAGTACTTC. V gene TRBV28 combines with J gene TRBJ2-7, with TRBD2 matching 11 bases. CDR3 length: 15 amino acids. V was pared by 7 bases and J by 3 bases, with 8 bases of the junction left unmatched. Germline values: CDR1 MDHEN, CDR2 SYDVKM.